This TCR beta chain was identified in a study of long-term antiretroviral therapy in people with HIV. In regard to this clone: As yet, its antigen is unknown.

Study-level findings and limits: Repertoire composition at all time points was dominated by clones that had expanded before ART. Repertoires in HIV (unlike those of controls) had narrower CDR3 length ranges. Someone took the blood between the mid-2000s and the late 2010s, maybe while older ART regimens were in use.

At survey level, the immunoSEQ assay was run in its v3.0 version. The target of sequencing was about 35,000-50,000 T-cell genomes per sample. Assay: immunoSEQ multiplex PCR; the TCRdb copy retains only in-frame clones and omits some. The table includes tens of thousands of clones, 70% to 90% detected once. In germline, CDR1 is SGHTA, CDR2 FQGTGA. V was cut by 5 bases and J by 5 bases, with 10 bases left in between. This CDR3 is 13 amino acids long. The clonotype was recovered from a man in his fifties or sixties with HIV. This rearrangement joins TRBV7-3 to TRBJ2-1; TRBD1 or TRBD2 may be the D gene (6 bases each). The sequenced sample was unsorted PBMCs, obtained 0.6 years after starting antiretroviral therapy. The CDR3 coding sequence is TGTGCCAGCAGCCAAGGGGGGAACAATGAGCAGTTCTTC. This translates into CASSQGGNNEQFF.